Listed below are T cell receptor beta chains from one sample, sequenced in a study of sequential checkpoint blockade in melanoma. Using immunoSEQ multiplex PCR, the repertoire was profiled, and TCRdb retains in-frame clones only, with some absent. The table includes about 5,300 clones, roughly a quarter detected once. Sequencing was performed on tumor tissue (inferred from file names), taken from a patient given nivolumab and ipilimumab in sequence. These receptors originate from a human donor with melanoma. Each CDR3 is given with its conserved first and last residue. A D gene is named only where the DNA matches it firmly. Size values are once, few and many counts, or a class for expanded clones, and some rows have none.

CAIMTSGSGAYEQYF	TGTGCCATCATGACTAGCGGGAGTGGCGCCTACGAGCAGTACTTC	TRBD2	NA	TRBV6-8	TRBJ2-7
CASSLEGRGLEAFF	TGCGCCAGCAGCTTGGAGGGACGGGGGCTGGAAGCTTTCTTT	NA	NA	TRBV5-1	TRBJ1-1
CASSLGQSTMNTEAFF	TGCGCCAGCAGCTTGGGGCAGTCGACCATGAACACTGAAGCTTTCTTT	NA	NA	TRBV5-1	TRBJ1-1
CASSLTGGFSEQYF	TGTGCCAGCAGCCTCACAGGGGGCTTCAGCGAGCAGTACTTC	TRBD1	NA	TRBV14	TRBJ2-7
CASSPATGRENTEAFF	TGTGCCAGCTCACCTGCGACAGGGAGGGAGAACACTGAAGCTTTCTTT	TRBD1	NA	TRBV18	TRBJ1-1
CASSPGTGPGNTIYF	TGTGCCAGCAGCCCAGGGACAGGGCCTGGAAACACCATATATTTT	TRBD1	few	TRBV11-3	TRBJ1-3
CASSHRGLTGANVLTF	TGTGCCAGCTCACACAGGGGATTGACTGGGGCCAACGTCCTGACTTTC	TRBD1	NA	TRBV18	TRBJ2-6
CASSSGLRTETQYF	TGTGCCAGCAGCTCGGGACTACGTACGGAGACCCAGTACTTC	TRBD2	medium-sized	TRBV11-3	TRBJ2-5
CAIRGQGKGYEQYF	TGTGCCATCAGGGGACAGGGGAAAGGCTACGAGCAGTACTTC	TRBD1	few	TRBV6-8	TRBJ2-7
CASSLSPGTGPVETQYF	TGTGCCAGTAGTTTAAGTCCCGGGACAGGGCCGGTAGAGACCCAGTACTTC	TRBD1	NA	TRBV19	TRBJ2-5
CASSGLWGATDTQYF	TGTGCCAGCAGTGGGCTATGGGGGGCAACAGATACGCAGTATTTT	NA	NA	TRBV9	TRBJ2-3
CASSSAGTGGDEQYF	TGCGCCAGCAGCTCTGCCGGGACAGGGGGCGACGAGCAGTACTTC	TRBD1	once	TRBV5-1	TRBJ2-7
CASSYLGIQYEQYF	TGTGCCAGCAGTTATCTCGGGATCCAATACGAGCAGTACTTC	NA	many	TRBV6-8	TRBJ2-7
CASSHIAGFSTDTQYF	TGTGCCAGCAGCCATATAGCGGGCTTTTCGACAGATACGCAGTATTTT	TRBD2	NA	TRBV7-6	TRBJ2-3
CSVEGTSYGSDTQYF	TGCAGCGTTGAGGGGACTAGTTACGGGTCAGATACGCAGTATTTT	TRBD2	NA	TRBV29-1	TRBJ2-3
CASSIPAGGNNEQFF	TGTGCCAGTAGTATTCCGGCAGGGGGAAATAATGAGCAGTTCTTC	TRBD1	few	TRBV19	TRBJ2-1
CASSTTSGGNTGELFF	TGTGCCAGTAGCACGACTAGCGGGGGGAACACCGGGGAGCTGTTTTTT	TRBD2	NA	TRBV19	TRBJ2-2
CASSIEGWETQYF	TGTGCCAGTAGTATCGAGGGTTGGGAGACCCAGTACTTC	NA	NA	TRBV19	TRBJ2-5
CASSLHRDLNTEAFF	TGTGCCAGCTCACTTCACAGGGACTTGAACACTGAAGCTTTCTTT	NA	few	TRBV18	TRBJ1-1
CAWTGPWGGAMNTEAFF	TGTGCCTGGACGGGCCCTTGGGGTGGGGCTATGAACACTGAAGCTTTCTTT	NA	NA	TRBV30	TRBJ1-1
CASSVGAGALAGELFF	TGTGCCAGCAGCGTAGGTGCGGGGGCCTTAGCCGGGGAGCTGTTTTTT	NA	medium-sized	TRBV9	TRBJ2-2
CASSDTDRGSNQPQHF	TGTGCCAGCAGTGACACGGACAGGGGGAGCAATCAGCCCCAGCATTTT	TRBD1	NA	TRBV25-1	TRBJ1-5
CASSIQGRRTEAFF	TGTGCCAGTAGTATACAGGGGCGGCGTACTGAAGCTTTCTTT	NA	few	TRBV19	TRBJ1-1
CASSFWGLAQHF	TGTGCCAGCAGTTTTTGGGGCCTAGCCCAGCATTTT	NA	few	TRBV28	TRBJ1-5
CASSIVGSDYGYTF	TGTGCCAGTAGTATAGTGGGCAGCGACTATGGCTACACCTTC	NA	few	TRBV19	TRBJ1-2
CASSLWADAKNIQYF	TGTGCCAGCAGCTTGTGGGCGGATGCCAAAAACATTCAGTACTTC	NA	few	TRBV9	TRBJ2-4
CASSLVSTGQSTEAFF	TGTGCCAGCAGTTTAGTTTCAACGGGCCAAAGCACTGAAGCTTTCTTT	NA	few	TRBV28	TRBJ1-1
CSVLTGTNSGANVLTF	TGCAGCGTCTTGACAGGTACGAACTCTGGGGCCAACGTCCTGACTTTC	NA	NA	TRBV29-1	TRBJ2-6
CASRRLAGTQETQYF	TGTGCCAGCAGACGACTAGCGGGCACCCAAGAGACCCAGTACTTC	TRBD2	NA	TRBV6-8	TRBJ2-5
CASSLGGATDTQYF	TGTGCCAGCAGCTTGGGGGGGGCAACAGATACGCAGTATTTT	NA	NA	TRBV7-6	TRBJ2-3
CASSYPLVAGPPNEQFF	TGTGCCAGCAGTTACCCCCTGGTAGCGGGGCCACCAAATGAGCAGTTCTTC	TRBD2	NA	TRBV6-8	TRBJ2-1
CASSPARRGPYNEQFF	TGTGCCAGCTCACCGGCGAGAAGGGGTCCCTACAATGAGCAGTTCTTC	NA	NA	TRBV18	TRBJ2-1
CASSLAGEPYGYTF	TGTGCCAGCAGCTTGGCAGGGGAGCCTTATGGCTACACCTTC	NA	NA	TRBV11-3	TRBJ1-2
CASSPLHETQYF	TGTGCCAGCTCACCCCTCCACGAGACCCAGTACTTC	NA	few	TRBV18	TRBJ2-5
CASSLDRTDSGANVLTF	TGTGCCAGCAGCTTGGATCGGACGGACTCTGGGGCCAACGTCCTGACTTTC	NA	many	TRBV7-6	TRBJ2-6
CATSRDYGVQQPQHF	TGTGCCACCAGCAGAGATTACGGGGTACAGCAGCCCCAGCATTTT	NA	few	TRBV15	TRBJ1-5
CASSSQTGTSGRTTSEQFF	TGTGCCAGCAGTTCTCAGACCGGGACTAGCGGGAGGACGACAAGTGAGCAGTTCTTC	TRBD2	NA	TRBV28	TRBJ2-1
CASSLGVGLNNEQFF	TGTGCCAGCAGCTTAGGAGTGGGATTGAACAATGAGCAGTTCTTC	NA	few	TRBV11-3	TRBJ2-1
CASSTHSAGEETQYF	TGCGCCAGCAGCACACACTCAGCGGGGGAAGAGACCCAGTACTTC	TRBD2	NA	TRBV5-1	TRBJ2-5
CAISLGGPGTDTQYF	TGTGCCATCAGCCTAGGGGGTCCGGGGACAGATACGCAGTATTTT	NA	few	TRBV6-8	TRBJ2-3